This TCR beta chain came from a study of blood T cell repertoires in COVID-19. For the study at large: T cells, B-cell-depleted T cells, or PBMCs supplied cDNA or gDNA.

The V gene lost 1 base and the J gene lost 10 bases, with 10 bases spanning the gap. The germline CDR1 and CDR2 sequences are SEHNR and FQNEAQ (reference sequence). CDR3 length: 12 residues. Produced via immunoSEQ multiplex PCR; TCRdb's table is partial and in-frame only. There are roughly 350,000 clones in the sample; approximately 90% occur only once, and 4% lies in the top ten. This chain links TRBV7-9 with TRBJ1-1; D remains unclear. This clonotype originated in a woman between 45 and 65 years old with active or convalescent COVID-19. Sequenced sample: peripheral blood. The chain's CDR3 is CASSLERAGAFF. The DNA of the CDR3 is TGTGCCAGCAGCTTAGAGCGAGCGGGAGCTTTCTTT.